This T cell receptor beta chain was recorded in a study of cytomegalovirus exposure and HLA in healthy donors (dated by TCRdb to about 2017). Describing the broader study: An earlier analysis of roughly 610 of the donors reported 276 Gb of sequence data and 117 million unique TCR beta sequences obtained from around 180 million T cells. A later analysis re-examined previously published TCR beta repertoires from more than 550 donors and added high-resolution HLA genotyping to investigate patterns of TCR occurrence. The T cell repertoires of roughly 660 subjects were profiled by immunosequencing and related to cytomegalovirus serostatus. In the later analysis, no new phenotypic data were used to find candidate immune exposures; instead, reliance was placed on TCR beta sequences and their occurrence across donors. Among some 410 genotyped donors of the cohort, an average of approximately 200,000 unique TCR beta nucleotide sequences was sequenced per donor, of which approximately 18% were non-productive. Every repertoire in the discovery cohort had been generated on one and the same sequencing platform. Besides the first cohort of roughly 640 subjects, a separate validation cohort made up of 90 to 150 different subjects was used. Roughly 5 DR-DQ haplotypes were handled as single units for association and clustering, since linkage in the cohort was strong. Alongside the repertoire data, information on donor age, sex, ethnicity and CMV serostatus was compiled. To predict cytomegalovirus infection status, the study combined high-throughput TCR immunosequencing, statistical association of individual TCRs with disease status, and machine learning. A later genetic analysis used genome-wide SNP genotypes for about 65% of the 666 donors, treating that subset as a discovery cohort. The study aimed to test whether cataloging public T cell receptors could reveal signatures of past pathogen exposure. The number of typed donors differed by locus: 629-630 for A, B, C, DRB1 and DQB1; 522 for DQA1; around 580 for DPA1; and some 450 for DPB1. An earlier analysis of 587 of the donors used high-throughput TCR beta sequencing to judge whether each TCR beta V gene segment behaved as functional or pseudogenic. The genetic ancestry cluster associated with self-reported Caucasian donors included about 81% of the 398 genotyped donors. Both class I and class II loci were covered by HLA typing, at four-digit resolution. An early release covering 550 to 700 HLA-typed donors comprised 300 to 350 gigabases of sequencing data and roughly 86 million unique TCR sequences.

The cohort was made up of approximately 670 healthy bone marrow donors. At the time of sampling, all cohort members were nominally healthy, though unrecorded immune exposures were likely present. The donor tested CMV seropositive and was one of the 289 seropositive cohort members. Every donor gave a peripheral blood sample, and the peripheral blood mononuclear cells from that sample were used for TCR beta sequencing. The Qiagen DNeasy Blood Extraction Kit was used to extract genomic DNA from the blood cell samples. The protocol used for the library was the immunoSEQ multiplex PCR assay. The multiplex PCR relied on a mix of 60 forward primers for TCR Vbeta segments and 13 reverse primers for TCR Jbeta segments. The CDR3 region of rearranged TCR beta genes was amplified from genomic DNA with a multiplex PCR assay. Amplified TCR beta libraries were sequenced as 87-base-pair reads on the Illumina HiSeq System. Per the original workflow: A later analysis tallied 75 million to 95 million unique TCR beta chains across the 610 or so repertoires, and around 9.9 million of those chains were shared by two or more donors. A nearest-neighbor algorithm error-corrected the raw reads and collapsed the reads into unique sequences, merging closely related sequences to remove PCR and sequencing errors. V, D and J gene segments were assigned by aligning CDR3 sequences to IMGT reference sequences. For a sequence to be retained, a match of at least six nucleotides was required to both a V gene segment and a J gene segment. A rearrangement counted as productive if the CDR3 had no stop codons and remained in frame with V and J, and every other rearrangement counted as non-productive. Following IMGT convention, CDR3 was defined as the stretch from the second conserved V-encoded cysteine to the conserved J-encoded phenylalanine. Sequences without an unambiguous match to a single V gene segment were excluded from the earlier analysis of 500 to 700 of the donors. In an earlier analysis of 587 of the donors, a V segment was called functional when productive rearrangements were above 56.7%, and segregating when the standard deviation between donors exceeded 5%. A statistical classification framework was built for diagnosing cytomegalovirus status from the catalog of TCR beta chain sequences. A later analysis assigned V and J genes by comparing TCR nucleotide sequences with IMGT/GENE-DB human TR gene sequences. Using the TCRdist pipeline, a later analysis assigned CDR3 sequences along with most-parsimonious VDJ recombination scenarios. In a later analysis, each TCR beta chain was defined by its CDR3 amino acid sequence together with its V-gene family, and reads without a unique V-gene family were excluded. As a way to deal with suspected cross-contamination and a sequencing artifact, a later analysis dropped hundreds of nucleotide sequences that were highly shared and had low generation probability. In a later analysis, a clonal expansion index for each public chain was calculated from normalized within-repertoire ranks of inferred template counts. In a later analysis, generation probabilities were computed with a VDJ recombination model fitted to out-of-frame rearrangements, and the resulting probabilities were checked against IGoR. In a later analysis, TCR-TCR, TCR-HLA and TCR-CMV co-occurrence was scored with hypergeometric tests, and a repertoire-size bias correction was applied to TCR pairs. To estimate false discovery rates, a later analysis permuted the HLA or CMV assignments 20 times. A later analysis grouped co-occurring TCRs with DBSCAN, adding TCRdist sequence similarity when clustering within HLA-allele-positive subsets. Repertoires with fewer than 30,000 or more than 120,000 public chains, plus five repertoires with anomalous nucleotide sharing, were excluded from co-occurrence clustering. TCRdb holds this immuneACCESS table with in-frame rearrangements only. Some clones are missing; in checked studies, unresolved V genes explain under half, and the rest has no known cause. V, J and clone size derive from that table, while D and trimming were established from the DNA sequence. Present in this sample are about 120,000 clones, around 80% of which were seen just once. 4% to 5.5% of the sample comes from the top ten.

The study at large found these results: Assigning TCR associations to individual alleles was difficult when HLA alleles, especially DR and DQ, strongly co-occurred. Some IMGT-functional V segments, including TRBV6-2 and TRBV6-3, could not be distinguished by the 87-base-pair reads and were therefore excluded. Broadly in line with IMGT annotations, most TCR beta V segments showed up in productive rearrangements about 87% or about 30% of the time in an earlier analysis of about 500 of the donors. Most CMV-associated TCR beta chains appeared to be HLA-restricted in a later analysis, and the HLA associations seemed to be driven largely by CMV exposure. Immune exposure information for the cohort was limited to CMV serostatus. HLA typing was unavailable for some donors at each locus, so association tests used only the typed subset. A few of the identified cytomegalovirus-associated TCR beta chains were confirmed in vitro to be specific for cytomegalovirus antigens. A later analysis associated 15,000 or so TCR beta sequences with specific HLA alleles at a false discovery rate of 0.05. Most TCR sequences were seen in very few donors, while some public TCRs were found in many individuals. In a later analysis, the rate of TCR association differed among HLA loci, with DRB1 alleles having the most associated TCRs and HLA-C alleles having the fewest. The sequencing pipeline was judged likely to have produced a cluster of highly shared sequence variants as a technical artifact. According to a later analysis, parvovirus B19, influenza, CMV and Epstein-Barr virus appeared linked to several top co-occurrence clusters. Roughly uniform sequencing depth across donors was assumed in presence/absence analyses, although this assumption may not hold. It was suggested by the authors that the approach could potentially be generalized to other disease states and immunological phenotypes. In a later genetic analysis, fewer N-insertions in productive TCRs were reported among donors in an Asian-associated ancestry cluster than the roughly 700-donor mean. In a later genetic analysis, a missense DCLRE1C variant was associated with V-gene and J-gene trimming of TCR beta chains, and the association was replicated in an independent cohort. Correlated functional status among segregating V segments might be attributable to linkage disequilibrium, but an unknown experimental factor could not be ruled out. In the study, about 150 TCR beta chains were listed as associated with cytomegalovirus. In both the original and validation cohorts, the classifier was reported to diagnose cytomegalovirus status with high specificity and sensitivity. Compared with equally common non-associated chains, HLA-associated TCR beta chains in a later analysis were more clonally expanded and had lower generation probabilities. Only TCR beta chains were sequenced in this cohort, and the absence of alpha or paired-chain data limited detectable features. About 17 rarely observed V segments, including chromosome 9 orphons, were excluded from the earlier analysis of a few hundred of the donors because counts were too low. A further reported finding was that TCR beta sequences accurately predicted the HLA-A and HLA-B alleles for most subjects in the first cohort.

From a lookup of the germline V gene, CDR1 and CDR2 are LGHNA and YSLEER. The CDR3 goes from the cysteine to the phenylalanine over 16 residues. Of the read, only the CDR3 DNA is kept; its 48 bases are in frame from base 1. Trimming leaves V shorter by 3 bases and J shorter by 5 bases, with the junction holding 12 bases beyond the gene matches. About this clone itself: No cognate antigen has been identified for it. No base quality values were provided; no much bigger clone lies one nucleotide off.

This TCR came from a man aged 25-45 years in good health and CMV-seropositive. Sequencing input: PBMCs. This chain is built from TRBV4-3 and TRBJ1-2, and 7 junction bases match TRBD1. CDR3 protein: CASSQDGGTATYGYTF. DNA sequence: TGCGCCAGCAGCCAGGATGGGGGGACAGCGACTTATGGCTACACCTTC.